This T cell receptor (beta chain) derives from a study of blood T cell repertoires in COVID-19. Assay: immunoSEQ multiplex PCR; the TCRdb copy retains only in-frame clones and omits some. The repertoire includes a few hundred thousand clones, 88% of them detected once, and about 1.2% sits in the top ten. This CDR3 is built from 14 residues. Trimming left V 1 base short and J 0 bases short, with 9 bases between. The germline CDR1 and CDR2 sequences are SQVTM and ANQGSEA. The sample comprised PBMCs or T cells enriched from blood (not recorded which). This receptor was obtained from a woman aged 18-30 years who had recovered from COVID-19. The chain recombines TRBV29-1 with TRBJ1-1, with no clear D. CDR3 DNA: TGCAGCGTTGAAGCCCCTAGTCTGAACACTGAAGCTTTCTTT. Protein sequence: CSVEAPSLNTEAFF.